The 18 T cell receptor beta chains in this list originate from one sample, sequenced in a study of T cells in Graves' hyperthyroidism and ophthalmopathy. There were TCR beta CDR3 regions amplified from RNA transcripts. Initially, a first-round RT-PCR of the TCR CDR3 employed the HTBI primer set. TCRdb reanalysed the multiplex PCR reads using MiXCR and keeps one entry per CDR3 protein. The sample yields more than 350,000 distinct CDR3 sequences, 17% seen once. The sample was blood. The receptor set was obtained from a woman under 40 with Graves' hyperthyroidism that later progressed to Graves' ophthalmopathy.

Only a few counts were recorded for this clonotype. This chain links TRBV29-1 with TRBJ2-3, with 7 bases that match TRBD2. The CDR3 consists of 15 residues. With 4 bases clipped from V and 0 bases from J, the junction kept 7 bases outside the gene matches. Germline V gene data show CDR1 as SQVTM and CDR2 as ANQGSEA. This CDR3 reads CSVAIAGGSTDTQYF. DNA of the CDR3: TGCAGCGTTGCTATAGCGGGTGGGAGCACAGATACGCAGTATTTT.

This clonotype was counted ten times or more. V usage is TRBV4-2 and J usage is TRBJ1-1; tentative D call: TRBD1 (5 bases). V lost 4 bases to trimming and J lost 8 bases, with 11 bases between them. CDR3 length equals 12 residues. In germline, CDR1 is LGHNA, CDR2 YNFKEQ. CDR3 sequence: CASSRYKGEAFF. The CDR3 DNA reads TGTGCCAGCAGCCGATATAAGGGGGAAGCTTTCTTT.

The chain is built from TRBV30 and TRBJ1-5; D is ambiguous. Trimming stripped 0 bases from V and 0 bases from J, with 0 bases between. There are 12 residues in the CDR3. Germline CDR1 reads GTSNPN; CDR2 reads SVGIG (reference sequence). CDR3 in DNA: TGTGCCTGGAGTGTTAGCAATCAGCCCCAGCATTTT. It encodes CAWSVSNQPQHF. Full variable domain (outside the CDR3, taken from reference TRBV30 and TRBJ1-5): SQTIHQWPATLVQPVGSPLSLECTVEGTSNPNLYWYRQAAGRGLQLLFYSVGIGQISSEVPQNLSASRPQDRQFILSSKKLLLSDSGFYLCAWSVSNQPQHFGDGTRLSIL.

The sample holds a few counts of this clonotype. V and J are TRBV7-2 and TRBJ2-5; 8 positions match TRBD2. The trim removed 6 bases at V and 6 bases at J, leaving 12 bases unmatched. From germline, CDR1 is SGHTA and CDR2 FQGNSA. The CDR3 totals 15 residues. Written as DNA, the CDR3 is TGTGCCAGCAGTCGGGGGGGAGGGACGTGGAAGACCCAGTACTTC. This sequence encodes CASSRGGGTWKTQYF. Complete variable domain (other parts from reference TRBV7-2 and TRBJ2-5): GAGVSQSPSNKVTEKGKDVELRCDPISGHTALYWYRQSLGQGLEFLIYFQGNSAPDKSGLPSDRFSAERTGGSVSTLTIQRTQQEDSAVYLCASSRGGGTWKTQYFGPGTRLLVL.

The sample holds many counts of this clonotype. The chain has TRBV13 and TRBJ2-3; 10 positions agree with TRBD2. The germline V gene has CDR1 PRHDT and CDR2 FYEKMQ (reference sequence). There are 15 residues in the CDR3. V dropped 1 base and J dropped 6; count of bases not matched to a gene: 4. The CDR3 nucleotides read TGTGCCAGCAGCTTAGAAGCGGGGGGGCCGGATACGCAGTATTTT. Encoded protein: CASSLEAGGPDTQYF.

The CDR3 DNA is TGCAGCGTCCCAGGGACTAGCGGGAGCTCCTACTACAATGAGCAGTTCTTC. Translation gives CSVPGTSGSSYYNEQFF. The chain combines TRBV29-1 with TRBJ2-1; 14 nucleotides match TRBD2. CDR3 size: 17 residues. Looked up from germline, CDR1 is SQVTM and CDR2 is ANQGSEA. V was clipped by 6 bases and J by 3 bases; unmatched bases: 10.

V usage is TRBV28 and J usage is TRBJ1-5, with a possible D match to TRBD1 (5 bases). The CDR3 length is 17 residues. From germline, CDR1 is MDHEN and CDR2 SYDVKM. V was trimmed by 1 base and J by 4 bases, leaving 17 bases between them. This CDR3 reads CASSLSLFRQGNQPQHF. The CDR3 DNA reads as TGTGCCAGCAGTTTATCTCTGTTTCGGCAGGGAAATCAGCCCCAGCATTTT.

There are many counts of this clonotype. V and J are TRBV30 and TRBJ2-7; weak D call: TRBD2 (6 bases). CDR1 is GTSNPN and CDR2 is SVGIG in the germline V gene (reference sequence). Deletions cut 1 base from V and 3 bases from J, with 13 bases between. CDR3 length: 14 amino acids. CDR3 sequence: CAWSADSGVYEQYF. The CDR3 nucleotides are TGTGCCTGGAGTGCGGATAGCGGCGTCTACGAGCAGTACTTC.

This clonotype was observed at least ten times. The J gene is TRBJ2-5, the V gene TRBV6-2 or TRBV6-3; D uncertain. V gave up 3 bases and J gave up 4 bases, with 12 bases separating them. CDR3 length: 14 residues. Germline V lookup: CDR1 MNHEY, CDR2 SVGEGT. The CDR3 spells CASSYWGGGETQYF. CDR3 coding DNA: TGTGCCAGCAGTTATTGGGGTGGCGGAGAGACCCAGTACTTC.

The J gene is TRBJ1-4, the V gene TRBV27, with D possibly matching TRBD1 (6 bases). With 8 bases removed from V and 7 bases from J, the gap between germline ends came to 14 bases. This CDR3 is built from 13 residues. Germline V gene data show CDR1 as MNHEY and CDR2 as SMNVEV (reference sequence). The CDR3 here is CASAWGAGEKLFF. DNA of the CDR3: TGTGCCAGCGCGTGGGGGGCTGGTGAAAAACTGTTTTTT.

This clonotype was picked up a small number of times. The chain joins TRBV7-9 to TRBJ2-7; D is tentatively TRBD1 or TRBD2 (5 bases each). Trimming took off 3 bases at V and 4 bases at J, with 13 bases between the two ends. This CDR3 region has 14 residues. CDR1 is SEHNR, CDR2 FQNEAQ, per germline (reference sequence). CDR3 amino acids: CASSFGDARYEQYF. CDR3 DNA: TGTGCCAGCAGCTTTGGGGACGCGAGGTACGAGCAGTACTTC. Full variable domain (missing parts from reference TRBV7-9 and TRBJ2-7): DTGVSQNPRHKITKRGQNVTFRCDPISEHNRLYWYRQTLGQGPEFLTYFQNEAQLEKSRLLSDRFSAERPKGSFSTLEIQRTEQGDSAMYLCASSFGDARYEQYFGPGTRLTVT.

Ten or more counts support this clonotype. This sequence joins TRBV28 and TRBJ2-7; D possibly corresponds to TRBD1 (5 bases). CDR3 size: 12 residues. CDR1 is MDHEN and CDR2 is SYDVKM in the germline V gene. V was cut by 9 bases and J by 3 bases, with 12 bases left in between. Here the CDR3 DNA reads TGTGCCAGTGCACAGGTCAACTACGAGCAGTACTTC. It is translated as CASAQVNYEQYF.

CDR3 DNA: TGTGCCAGCAGCTTGGGCGGGACTTCCTACGAGCAGTACTTC. Its translation: CASSLGGTSYEQYF. V is TRBV7-9 and J is TRBJ2-7; the D gene is possibly TRBD2 (6 bases). V dropped 3 bases and J dropped 1 base, with 10 bases sitting between them. The CDR3 has 14 amino acids. CDR1 is SEHNR and CDR2 is FQNEAQ in the germline V gene (reference sequence).

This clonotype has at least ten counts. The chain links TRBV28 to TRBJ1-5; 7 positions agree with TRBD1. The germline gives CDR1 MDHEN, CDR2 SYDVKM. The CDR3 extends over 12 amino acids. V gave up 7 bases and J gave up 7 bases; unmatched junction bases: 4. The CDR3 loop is CASTQGGQPQHF. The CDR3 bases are TGTGCCAGCACCCAGGGGGGACAGCCCCAGCATTTT. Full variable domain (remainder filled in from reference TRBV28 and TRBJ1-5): DVKVTQSSRYLVKRTGEKVFLECVQDMDHENMFWYRQDPGLGLRLIYFSYDVKMKEKGDIPEGYSVSREKKERFSLILESASTNQTSMYLCASTQGGQPQHFGDGTRLSIL.

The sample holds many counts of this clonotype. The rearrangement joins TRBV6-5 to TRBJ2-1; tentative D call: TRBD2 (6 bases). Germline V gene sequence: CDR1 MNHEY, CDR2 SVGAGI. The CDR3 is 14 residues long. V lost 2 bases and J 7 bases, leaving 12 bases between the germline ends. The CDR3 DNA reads TGTGCCAGCAGTTACGCGGGGTACACGAATGAGCAGTTCTTC. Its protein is CASSYAGYTNEQFF.

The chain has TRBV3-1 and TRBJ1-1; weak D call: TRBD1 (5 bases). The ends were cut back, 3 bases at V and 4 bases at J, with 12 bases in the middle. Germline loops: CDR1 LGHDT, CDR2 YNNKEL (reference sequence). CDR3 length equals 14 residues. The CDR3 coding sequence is TGTGCCAGCAGCCAGGACGACAGAAGCACTGAAGCTTTCTTT. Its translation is CASSQDDRSTEAFF.

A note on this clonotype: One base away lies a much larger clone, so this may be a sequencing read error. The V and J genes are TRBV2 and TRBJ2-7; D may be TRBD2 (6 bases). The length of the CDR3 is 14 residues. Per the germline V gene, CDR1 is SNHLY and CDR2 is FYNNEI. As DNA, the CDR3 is TGTGCCGGCAGCGTATTACCGGGGGTATACGAGCAGTACTTC. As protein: CAGSVLPGVYEQYF. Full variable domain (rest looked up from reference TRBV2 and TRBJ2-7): EPEVTQTPSHQVTQMGQEVILRCVPISNHLYFYWYRQILGQKVEFLVSFYNNEISEKSEIFDDQFSVERPDGSNFTLKIRSTKLEDSAMYFCAGSVLPGVYEQYFGPGTRLTVT.

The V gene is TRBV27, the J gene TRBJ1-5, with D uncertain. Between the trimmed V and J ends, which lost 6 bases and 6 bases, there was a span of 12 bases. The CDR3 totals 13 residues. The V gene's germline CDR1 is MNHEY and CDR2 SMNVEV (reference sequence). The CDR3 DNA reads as TGTGCCAGCAGACATCTACCGGGTCAGCCCCAGCATTTT. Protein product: CASRHLPGQPQHF.